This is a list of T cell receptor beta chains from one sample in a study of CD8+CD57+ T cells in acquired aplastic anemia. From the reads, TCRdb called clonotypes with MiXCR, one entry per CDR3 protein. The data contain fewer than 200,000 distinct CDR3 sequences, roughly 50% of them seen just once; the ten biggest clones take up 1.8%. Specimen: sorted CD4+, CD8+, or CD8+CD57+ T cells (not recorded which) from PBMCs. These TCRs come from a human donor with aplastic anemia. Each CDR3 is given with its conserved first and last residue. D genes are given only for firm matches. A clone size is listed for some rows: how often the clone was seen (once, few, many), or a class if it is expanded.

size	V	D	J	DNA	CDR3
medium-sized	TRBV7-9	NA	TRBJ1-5	TGTGCCAGCAGCCAGGGGAATCAGCCCCAGCATTTT	CASSQGNQPQHF
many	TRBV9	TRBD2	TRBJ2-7	TGTGCCAGCAGCGTAGGGACTAGCGGGGGATACGAGCAGTACTTC	CASSVGTSGGYEQYF
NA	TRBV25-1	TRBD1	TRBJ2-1	TGTGCCAGTACCAGGGTGCCGGGACAGCCCTACAATGAGCAGTTCTTC	CASTRVPGQPYNEQFF
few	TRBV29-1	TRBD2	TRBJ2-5	TGCAGCGTTGAAGGACTAGCGGGAGGACGAGAGACCCAGTACTTC	CSVEGLAGGRETQYF
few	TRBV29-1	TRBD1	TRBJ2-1	TGCAGCGTTGTGGTCAGGGGGCAGTCTGAGCAGTTCTTC	CSVVVRGQSEQFF
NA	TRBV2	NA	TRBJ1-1	TGTGCCAGCAGTGAAGGGTGGGGAGAAATCGGTGAAGCTTTCTTT	CASSEGWGEIGEAFF
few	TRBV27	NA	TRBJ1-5	TGTGCCAGCAGTTTAAGCCAGGGTCGGCAGCCCCAGCATTTT	CASSLSQGRQPQHF
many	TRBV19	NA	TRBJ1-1	TGTGCCAGTATTACGGACCTGAACACTGAAGCTTTCTTT	CASITDLNTEAFF
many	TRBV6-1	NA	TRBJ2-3	TGTGCCAGCAGTGTGGACCGCCTCGTGGAGTATTTT	CASSVDRLVEYF
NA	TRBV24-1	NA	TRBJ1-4	TGTGCCACCAGTGATGGCCGGGCGAGCGGTGAAAAACTGTTTTTT	CATSDGRASGEKLFF
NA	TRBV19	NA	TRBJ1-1	TGTGCCAGTAGTAGGAGGGGGTACACTGAAGCTTTCTTT	CASSRRGYTEAFF
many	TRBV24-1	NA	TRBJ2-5	TGTGCCACCAGTGGGCCAGGGAAAGAGACCCAGTACTTC	CATSGPGKETQYF
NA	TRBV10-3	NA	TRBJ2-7	TGTGCCATCAGTGAGCCGGTCGGTAGTGCCGAGCAGTACTTC	CAISEPVGSAEQYF
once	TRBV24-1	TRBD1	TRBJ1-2	TGTGCCACCAGTGATTCGACAGGGGGAGTGGAGGGCTACACCTTC	CATSDSTGGVEGYTF
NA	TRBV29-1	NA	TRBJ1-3	TGCAGCTCCCTTGCTCCCGGAAACACCATATATTTT	CSSLAPGNTIYF
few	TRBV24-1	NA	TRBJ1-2	TGTGCCACCAGTGATTTGCTAGGGTATGGCTACACCTTC	CATSDLLGYGYTF
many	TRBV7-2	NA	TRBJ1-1	TGTGCCAGCAGGTCCGGACACCCGAACACTGAAGCTTTCTTT	CASRSGHPNTEAFF
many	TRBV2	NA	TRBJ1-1	TGTGCCAGCAGTGAGTTCCGGGGCACTGAAGCTTTCTTT	CASSEFRGTEAFF
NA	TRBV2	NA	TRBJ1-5	TGTGCCAGCAGTGAGTCGTCATCTAGCAATCAGCCCCAGCATTTT	CASSESSSSNQPQHF
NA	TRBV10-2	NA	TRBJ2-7	TGTGCCAGCACTTACTCGAGACTAGGATTAAACGAGCAGTACTTC	CASTYSRLGLNEQYF
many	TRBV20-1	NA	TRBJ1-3	TGCAGTGCTCCCGACTTGACTGTTGGAAACACCATATATTTT	CSAPDLTVGNTIYF
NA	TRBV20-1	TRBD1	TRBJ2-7	TGCAGTGCGAGTCAAGACAGGGATGGATTCTACGAGCAGTACTTC	CSASQDRDGFYEQYF
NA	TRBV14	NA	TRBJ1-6	TGTGCCAGCAGCCAAGACTTGACGGGCAGGGCAGATTCACCCCTCCACTTT	CASSQDLTGRADSPLHF
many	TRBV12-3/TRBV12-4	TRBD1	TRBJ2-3	TGTGCCAGCAGTCCTCGGACAGGAGCAGATACGCAGTATTTT	CASSPRTGADTQYF
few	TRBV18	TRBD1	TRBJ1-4	TGTGCCAGCTCACCCCGTACAGGGGCAACTAATGAAAAACTGTTTTTT	CASSPRTGATNEKLFF
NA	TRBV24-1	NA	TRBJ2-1	TGTGCCACCAGTGATCCCTTTGGGCCGAACAATGAGCAGTTCTTC	CATSDPFGPNNEQFF
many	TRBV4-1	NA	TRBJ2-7	TGCGCCAGCAGCCAGGCATACGTTTTGCGGGCCTCGGGGTGGGAGCAGTACTTC	CASSQAYVLRASGWEQYF
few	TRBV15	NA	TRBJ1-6	TGTGCCACCAGCGGTGGTCGGGACTCTAATTCACCCCTCCACTTT	CATSGGRDSNSPLHF
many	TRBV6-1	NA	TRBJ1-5	TGTGCCAGCAGGAAAGGGGTGGGCTATCAGCCCCAGCATTTT	CASRKGVGYQPQHF
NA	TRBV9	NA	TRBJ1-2	TGTGCCAGCAGCGTAGAACAGGATACTAACTATGGCTACACCTTC	CASSVEQDTNYGYTF
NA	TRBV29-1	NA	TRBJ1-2	TGCAGCGCACCGACCGAAGGGGGCTACACCTTC	CSAPTEGGYTF
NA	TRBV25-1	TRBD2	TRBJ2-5	TGTGCCAGCAGTGAGTCGTTAGCGGGAGGCTTAGGGACCCAGTACTTC	CASSESLAGGLGTQYF
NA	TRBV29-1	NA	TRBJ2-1	TGCAGCGTTGAATCTGTCGGGGGGCAGTTCTTC	CSVESVGGQFF
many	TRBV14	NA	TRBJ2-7	TGTGCCAGCAGCCAAGCGGGCTCCTACGAGCAGTACTTC	CASSQAGSYEQYF
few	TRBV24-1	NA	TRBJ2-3	TGTGCCACCAGTGATTTGAGCACAGATACGCAGTATTTT	CATSDLSTDTQYF
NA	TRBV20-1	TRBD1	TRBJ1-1	TGCAGTGAACTCGGGCAGGGGGCCCAGAACACTGAAGCTTTCTTT	CSELGQGAQNTEAFF
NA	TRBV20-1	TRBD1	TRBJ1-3	TGCAGTGCTGCGTCCTGGGACAGAAACTCTGGAAACACCATATATTTT	CSAASWDRNSGNTIYF
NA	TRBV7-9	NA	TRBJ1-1	TGTGCCAGCAGCCACGGGAACGCTGAAGCTTTCTTT	CASSHGNAEAFF
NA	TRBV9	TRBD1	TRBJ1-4	TGTGCCAGCAGCCTCGCAGGGGGTAGCGAAAAACTGTTTTTT	CASSLAGGSEKLFF
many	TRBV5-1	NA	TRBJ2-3	TGCGCCAGCAGCGCTGACAGTTATTTCACAGATACGCAGTATTTT	CASSADSYFTDTQYF
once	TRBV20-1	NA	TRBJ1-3	TGCAGTGCTAGGCCGACAGAGAAAGGAAACACCATATATTTT	CSARPTEKGNTIYF
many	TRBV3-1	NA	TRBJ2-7	TGTGCCAGCAGCCGTTGGGAGCAGCCCTACGAGCAGTACTTC	CASSRWEQPYEQYF